Following are 25 T cell receptor beta chains from one sample sequenced in a study of blood T cell repertoires in COVID-19. The method was immunoSEQ multiplex PCR; TCRdb's version includes in-frame clones alone and lacks a portion of them. Here the sample spans around 140,000 clones, around 81% being singletons. The sample comprised peripheral blood. The source is a human donor in a cohort sampled during active COVID-19.

Details on this clone: One junction end disagrees with the germline gene, perhaps due to a read error. The V gene is TRBV2, the J gene TRBJ2-7, with 8 nucleotides matching TRBD1. This CDR3 contains 15 residues. CDR1 and CDR2 from the germline V gene are SNHLY and FYNNEI. In DNA form, the CDR3 reads TGTGCCAGCAGAGAAGGGACAGGCCGAAACTACGAGCAGTACTTC. Amino acid sequence: CASREGTGRNYEQYF.

The rearrangement links TRBV21-1 to TRBJ2-7; the D call in the table, TRBD1, was not verified against the DNA. TRBV21-1 is classified as a pseudogene. The CDR3 sequence is 11 residues long. The CDR3 sequence: CVRDRDYEQYF. The CDR3 nucleotides read TGTGTCCGGGACAGGGATTACGAGCAGTACTTC.

The chain employs TRBV6-5 and TRBJ2-5, with 10 bases that match TRBD2. Germline CDR1 and CDR2: MNHEY and SVGAGI. Trimming at V came to 7 bases and at J to 4 bases, leaving 3 bases not matched to a gene. The length of the CDR3 is 13 residues. DNA of the CDR3: TGTGCCAGCAAACGGACTAGCGGAGAGACCCAGTACTTC. Amino acid sequence: CASKRTSGETQYF.

This clone came up a few times. Written as DNA, the CDR3 is TGTGCCAGGCCGGGACAGACTACAGATACGCAGTATTTT. Encoded protein: CARPGQTTDTQYF. This chain uses TRBV3-1 (or the pseudogene TRBV3-2) with TRBJ2-3; 7 nucleotides align to TRBD1. The germline V gene has CDR1 LGHDT and CDR2 YNNKEL (reference sequence). The CDR3 runs to 13 residues. V lost 9 bases to trimming and J lost 3 bases; unmatched junction nucleotides: 6.

This clone was counted only a few times. The chain employs TRBV11-2 and TRBJ1-5, with TRBD1 as a possible D gene (5 bases). Germline V lookup: CDR1 SGHAT, CDR2 FQNNGV. The CDR3 spans 16 residues. Trimming cost V 0 bases and J 1 base, with 10 bases left between them. The CDR3 DNA follows: TGTGCCAGCAGCTTAGATGAACAGGACAGCAATCAGCCCCAGCATTTT. Protein sequence: CASSLDEQDSNQPQHF.

The chain has TRBV9 and TRBJ2-7; 10 bases map to TRBD1. Germline-derived CDR1 and CDR2 are SGDLS and YYNGEE. J gave up 6 bases and V 7 bases, and 16 bases lay outside the gene matches. This CDR3 is built from 16 residues. This chain's CDR3 is CASDPPGQGPLGEQYF. DNA of the CDR3: TGTGCCAGCGACCCTCCGGGACAGGGGCCACTGGGCGAGCAGTACTTC.

The chain joins TRBV4-1 to TRBJ1-5; D call uncertain. CDR3 size: 14 residues. Trimming left V 1 base short and J 2 bases short, with 6 bases between. Germline V gene lookup returns CDR1 MGHRA and CDR2 YSYEKL. The CDR3 sequence is CASSQVGGNQPQHF. The CDR3 DNA is TGCGCCAGCAGCCAAGTAGGAGGCAATCAGCCCCAGCATTTT.

The chain links TRBV5-1 to TRBJ2-1; 7 nucleotides match TRBD2. V dropped 0 bases and J dropped 4; count of bases not matched to a gene: 4. The CDR3 consists of 15 residues. The germline CDR1 and CDR2 sequences are SGHRS and YFSETQ. CDR3 amino acids: CASSLGLAAYNEQFF. The DNA for the CDR3 is TGCGCCAGCAGCTTGGGGCTAGCGGCATACAATGAGCAGTTCTTC.

J is TRBJ2-7 and V is TRBV2, with TRBD2 as a possible D gene (7 bases). From germline, CDR1 is SNHLY and CDR2 FYNNEI. V shed 1 base and J shed 2 bases, with 12 bases lying between them. CDR3 size: 15 residues. The chain's CDR3 is CASSEEWRGPYEQYF. The CDR3 nucleotides read TGTGCCAGCAGTGAAGAGTGGCGGGGGCCCTACGAGCAGTACTTC.

The gene calls are TRBV28 and TRBJ2-3, with 9 nucleotides matching TRBD2. Germline V gene data show CDR1 as MDHEN and CDR2 as SYDVKM. With V trimmed by 9 bases and J by 2 bases, 9 bases remained unmatched. The CDR3 has 15 residues. In DNA, the CDR3 is TGTGCCAGTAACGAGGCTAGCGGGAACACAGATACGCAGTATTTT. As protein: CASNEASGNTDTQYF.

The rearrangement joins TRBV3-1 (or the pseudogene TRBV3-2) to TRBJ1-1; D remains unclear. CDR3 length equals 13 residues. CDR1 LGHDT and CDR2 YNNKEL come from the germline V gene (reference sequence). The V and J ends lost 1 base and 7 bases respectively, with 10 bases between them. CDR3 DNA: TGTGCCAGCAGCCAAGGTTTATTTGTTGAAGCTTTCTTT. Translated, it gives CASSQGLFVEAFF.

The rearrangement links TRBV28 to TRBJ2-3, with D uncertain. V was clipped by 4 bases and J by 2 bases, with 13 bases between them. The CDR3 extends over 15 amino acids. In germline, CDR1 is MDHEN, CDR2 SYDVKM. CDR3 in DNA: TGTGCCAGCAGTTGGGCGATAACGGACACAGATACGCAGTATTTT. Its translation: CASSWAITDTDTQYF.

V usage is TRBV15 and J usage is TRBJ2-1, with TRBD2 identical over 7 bases. CDR1 and CDR2 (germline): LNHNV, YYDKDF (reference sequence). The CDR3 has 16 amino acids. The V segment lost 1 base and the J segment 0 bases; nucleotides outside the gene matches: 3. The CDR3, as DNA: TGTGCCACCAGCAGAGGGGGGGGGAACTCCTACAATGAGCAGTTCTTC. Translating gives CATSRGGGNSYNEQFF.

The chain employs TRBV2 and TRBJ2-5; TRBD1 agrees at 7 bases. Per germline, CDR1 SNHLY and CDR2 FYNNEI. The CDR3 sequence is 15 residues long. V trimming: 4 bases; J trimming: 5 bases; junction bases outside the gene matches: 10. The CDR3 reads CASSAKTGRGETQYF. The CDR3 DNA follows: TGTGCCAGCAGTGCAAAGACAGGGCGAGGGGAGACCCAGTACTTC.

The chain carries TRBV28 and TRBJ1-2; 7 nucleotides agree with TRBD1. J gave up 4 bases and V 5 bases, and 7 bases lay outside the gene matches. The length of the CDR3 is 14 residues. Germline V gene lookup returns CDR1 MDHEN and CDR2 SYDVKM. In DNA form, the CDR3 reads TGTGCCAGCAGTCCCCCGACAGGGTTCTATGGCTACACCTTC. Residues: CASSPPTGFYGYTF.

This clone was detected only a few times. The chain joins TRBV5-5 to TRBJ2-2, with 12 bases lining up with TRBD1. The germline V gene encodes CDR1 SGHKS and CDR2 YYEKEE (reference sequence). Germline trimming cut 4 bases from V and 5 bases from J; bases unmatched to any gene: 3. This CDR3 is 15 amino acids long. Here the CDR3 reads CASSTGQGATGELFF. CDR3 bases: TGTGCCAGCAGCACGGGACAGGGGGCGACCGGGGAGCTGTTTTTT.

The chain combines TRBV19 with TRBJ2-1; 8 positions match TRBD1. CDR1 LNHDA and CDR2 SQIVND come from the germline V gene (reference sequence). CDR3 length equals 15 residues. J gave up 2 bases and V 7 bases, and 7 bases lay outside the gene matches. The CDR3 sequence is CASIPTGQAYNEQFF. CDR3 nucleotides: TGTGCCAGTATTCCTACGGGACAGGCCTACAATGAGCAGTTCTTC.

The chain couples TRBV18 to TRBJ2-1; 13 bases match TRBD2. Trimming cost V 2 bases and J 10 bases; bases outside gene matches: 8. Germline assignment: CDR1 KGHSH and CDR2 LQKENI. The CDR3 runs 16 residues. CDR3 loop: CASSPYGLAGASEQFF. The CDR3 DNA reads as TGTGCCAGCTCACCATACGGACTAGCGGGAGCCTCCGAGCAGTTCTTC.

J is TRBJ1-2 and V is TRBV4-1; 7 bases match TRBD1. The CDR3 sequence is 16 residues long. J lost 4 bases, V lost 1 base, and 9 bases had no gene match. Germline CDR1 reads MGHRA; CDR2 reads YSYEKL. As DNA, the CDR3 is TGCGCCAGCAGCCAAGGACCCAGGGGGGATATCTATGGCTACACCTTC. It encodes CASSQGPRGDIYGYTF.

The genes are TRBV5-4 and TRBJ1-2; no firm D call. Trimming stripped 2 bases from V and 2 bases from J, with 13 bases between. The CDR3 extends over 15 amino acids. Germline assignment: CDR1 SGHNT and CDR2 YYREEE (reference sequence). CDR3 protein: CASSLGGGINYGYTF. The CDR3 bases are TGTGCCAGCAGCTTAGGCGGAGGGATAAACTATGGCTACACCTTC. Using reference TRBV5-4 and TRBJ1-2 for the parts outside the CDR3, the full variable domain is ETGVTQSPTHLIKTRGQQVTLRCSSQSGHNTVSWYQQALGQGPQFIFQYYREEENGRGNFPPRFSGLQFPNYSSELNVNALELDDSALYLCASSLGGGINYGYTFGSGTRLTVV.

The V gene is TRBV28, the J gene TRBJ1-1; tentative D call: TRBD1 (5 bases). CDR3 length equals 15 residues. Germline CDR1 reads MDHEN; CDR2 reads SYDVKM. Trimming took off 2 bases at V and 1 base at J, with 11 bases between the two ends. The CDR3 region is CASSLIGGKNTEAFF. For the CDR3, the DNA is TGTGCCAGCAGTTTAATTGGGGGGAAGAACACTGAAGCTTTCTTT.

The chain is built from TRBV9 and TRBJ2-1; a possible D gene is TRBD2 (7 bases). Germline CDR1 and CDR2: SGDLS and YYNGEE. This CDR3 is 17 amino acids long. With 4 bases removed from V and 7 bases from J, the gap between germline ends came to 24 bases. CDR3 in amino acids: CASSPQSGGGRWNEQFF. The CDR3 nucleotides are TGTGCCAGCAGCCCCCAGTCGGGCGGGGGCCGGTGGAATGAGCAGTTCTTC.

This rearrangement joins TRBV28 to TRBJ1-5; 7 bases match TRBD1. This CDR3 spans 16 amino acids. Germline V CDR1 and CDR2: MDHEN, SYDVKM. V lost 6 bases, J lost 2 bases, and 10 bases stayed unmatched. The CDR3 sequence: CASSLNRGNGNQPQHF. The DNA for the CDR3 is TGTGCCAGCAGCTTGAACAGGGGAAACGGCAATCAGCCCCAGCATTTT.

This chain joins TRBV27 and TRBJ2-7; 7 bases line up with TRBD2. Unmatched junction bases numbered 17, after V lost 2 bases and J lost 4 bases. Germline loops: CDR1 MNHEY, CDR2 SMNVEV (reference sequence). This CDR3 is built from 18 residues. CDR3 residues: CASSLAPQEAAGRYEQYF. The CDR3 DNA reads TGTGCCAGCAGTTTAGCGCCCCAAGAAGCAGCGGGACGGTACGAGCAGTACTTC.

The rearrangement uses TRBV6-2 or TRBV6-3 and TRBJ1-6; TRBD1 matches 10 bases. The CDR3 has 15 amino acids. The germline CDR1 and CDR2 sequences are MNHEY and SVGEGT. Germline trimming cut 2 bases from V and 9 bases from J; bases unmatched to any gene: 4. CDR3 sequence (DNA): TGTGCCAGCAGTTACATCCGGGACAGGGGTTCACCCCTCCACTTT. Amino acid sequence: CASSYIRDRGSPLHF.